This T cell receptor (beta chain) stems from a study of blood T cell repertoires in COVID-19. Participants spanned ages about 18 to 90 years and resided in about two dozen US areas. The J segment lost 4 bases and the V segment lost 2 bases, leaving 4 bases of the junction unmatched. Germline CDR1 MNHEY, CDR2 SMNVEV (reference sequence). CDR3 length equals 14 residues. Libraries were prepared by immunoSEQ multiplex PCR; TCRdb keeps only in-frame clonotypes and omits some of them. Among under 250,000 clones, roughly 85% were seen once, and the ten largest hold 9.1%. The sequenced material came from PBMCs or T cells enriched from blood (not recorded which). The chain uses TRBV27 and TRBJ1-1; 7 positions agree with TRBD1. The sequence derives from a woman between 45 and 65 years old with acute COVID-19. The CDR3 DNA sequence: TGTGCCAGCAGTTTAAACAGGGGCCGCACTGAAGCTTTCTTT. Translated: CASSLNRGRTEAFF.